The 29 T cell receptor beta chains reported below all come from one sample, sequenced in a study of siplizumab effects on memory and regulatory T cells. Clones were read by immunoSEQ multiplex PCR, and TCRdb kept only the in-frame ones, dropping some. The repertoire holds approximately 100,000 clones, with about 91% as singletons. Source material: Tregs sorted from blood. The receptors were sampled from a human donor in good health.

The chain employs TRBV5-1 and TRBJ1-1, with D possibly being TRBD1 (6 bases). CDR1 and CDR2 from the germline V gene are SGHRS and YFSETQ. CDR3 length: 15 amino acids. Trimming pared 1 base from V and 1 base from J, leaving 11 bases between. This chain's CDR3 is CASSLRGAANTEAFF. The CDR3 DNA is TGCGCCAGCAGCTTGCGGGGGGCGGCGAACACTGAAGCTTTCTTT.

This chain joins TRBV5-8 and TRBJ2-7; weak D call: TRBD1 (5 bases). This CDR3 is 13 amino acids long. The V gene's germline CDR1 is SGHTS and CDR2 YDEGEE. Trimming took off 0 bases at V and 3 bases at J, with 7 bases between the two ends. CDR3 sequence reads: CASSLGTFYEQYF. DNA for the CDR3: TGTGCCAGCAGCTTGGGGACATTCTACGAGCAGTACTTC.

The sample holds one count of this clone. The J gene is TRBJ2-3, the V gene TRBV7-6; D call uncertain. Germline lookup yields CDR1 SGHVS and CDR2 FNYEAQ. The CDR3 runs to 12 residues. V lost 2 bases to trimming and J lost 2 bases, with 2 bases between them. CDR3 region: CASSLSTDTQYF. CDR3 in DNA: TGTGCCAGCAGCTTATCCACAGATACGCAGTATTTT.

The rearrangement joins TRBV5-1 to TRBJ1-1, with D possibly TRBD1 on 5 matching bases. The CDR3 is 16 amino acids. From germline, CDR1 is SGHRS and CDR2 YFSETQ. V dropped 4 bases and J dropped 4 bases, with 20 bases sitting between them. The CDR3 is CASSPGTSASGTEAFF. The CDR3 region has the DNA TGCGCCAGCAGCCCCGGGACGTCTGCGTCAGGCACTGAAGCTTTCTTT.

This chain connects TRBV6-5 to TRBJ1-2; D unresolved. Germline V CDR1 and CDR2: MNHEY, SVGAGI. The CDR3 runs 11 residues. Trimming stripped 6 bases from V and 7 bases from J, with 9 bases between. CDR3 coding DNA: TGTGCCAGCAGCTCCATGGGTGGCTACACCTTC. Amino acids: CASSSMGGYTF.

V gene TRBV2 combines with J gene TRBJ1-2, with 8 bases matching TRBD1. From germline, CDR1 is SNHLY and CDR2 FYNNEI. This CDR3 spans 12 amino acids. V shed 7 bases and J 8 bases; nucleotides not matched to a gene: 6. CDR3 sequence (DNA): TGTGCCAGCAAGGGACAGGTGCCGGGCTACACCTTC. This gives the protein CASKGQVPGYTF.

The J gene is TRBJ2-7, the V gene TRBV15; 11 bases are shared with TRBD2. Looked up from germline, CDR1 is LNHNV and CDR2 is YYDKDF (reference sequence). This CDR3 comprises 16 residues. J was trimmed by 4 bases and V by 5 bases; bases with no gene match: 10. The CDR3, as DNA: TGTGCCACCAGCGGGGGCTCGACTAGCGGGAATTACGAGCAGTACTTC. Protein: CATSGGSTSGNYEQYF.

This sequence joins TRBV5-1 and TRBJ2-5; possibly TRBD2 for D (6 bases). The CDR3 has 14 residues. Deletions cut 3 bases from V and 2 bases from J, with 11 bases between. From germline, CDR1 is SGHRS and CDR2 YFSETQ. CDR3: CASSYAGPQETQYF. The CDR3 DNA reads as TGCGCCAGCAGCTACGCGGGGCCGCAAGAGACCCAGTACTTC.

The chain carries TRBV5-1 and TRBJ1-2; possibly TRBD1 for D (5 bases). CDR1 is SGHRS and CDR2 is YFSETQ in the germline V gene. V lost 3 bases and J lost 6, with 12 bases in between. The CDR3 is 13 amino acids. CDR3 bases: TGCGCCAGCAGCTGGCAGGGAGTGAATGGCTACACCTTC. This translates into CASSWQGVNGYTF.

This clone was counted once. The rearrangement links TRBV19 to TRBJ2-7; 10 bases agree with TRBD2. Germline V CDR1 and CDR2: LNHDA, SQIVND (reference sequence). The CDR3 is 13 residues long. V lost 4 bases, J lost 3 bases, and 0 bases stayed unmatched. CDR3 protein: CASSRLAGYEQYF. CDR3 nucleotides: TGTGCCAGTAGTAGACTAGCGGGCTACGAGCAGTACTTC.

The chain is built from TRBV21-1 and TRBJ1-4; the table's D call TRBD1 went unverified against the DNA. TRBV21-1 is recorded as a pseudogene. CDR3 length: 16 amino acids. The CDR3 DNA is TGTGCCAGCAGCAAAAATTTTCCGGACAGGGATGAAAAACTGTTTTTT. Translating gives CASSKNFPDRDEKLFF.

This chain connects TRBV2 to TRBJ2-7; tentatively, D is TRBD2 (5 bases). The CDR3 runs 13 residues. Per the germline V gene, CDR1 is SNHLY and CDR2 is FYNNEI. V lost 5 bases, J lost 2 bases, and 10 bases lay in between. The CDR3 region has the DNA TGTGCCAGCAGTTCACAGACTACCTACGAGCAGTACTTC. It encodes CASSSQTTYEQYF.

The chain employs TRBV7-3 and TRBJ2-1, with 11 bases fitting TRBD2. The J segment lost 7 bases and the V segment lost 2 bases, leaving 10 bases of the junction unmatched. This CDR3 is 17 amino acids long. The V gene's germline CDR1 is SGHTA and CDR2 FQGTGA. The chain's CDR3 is CASSLGYIAGGSNEQFF. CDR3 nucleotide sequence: TGTGCCAGCAGCTTAGGCTATATAGCGGGAGGGTCGAATGAGCAGTTCTTC.

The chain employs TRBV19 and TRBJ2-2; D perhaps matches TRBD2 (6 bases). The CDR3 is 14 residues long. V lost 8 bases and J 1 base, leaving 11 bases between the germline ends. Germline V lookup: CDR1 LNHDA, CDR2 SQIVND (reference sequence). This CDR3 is CASRHGGNTGELFF. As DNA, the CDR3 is TGTGCCAGTCGTCACGGGGGGAACACCGGGGAGCTGTTTTTT.

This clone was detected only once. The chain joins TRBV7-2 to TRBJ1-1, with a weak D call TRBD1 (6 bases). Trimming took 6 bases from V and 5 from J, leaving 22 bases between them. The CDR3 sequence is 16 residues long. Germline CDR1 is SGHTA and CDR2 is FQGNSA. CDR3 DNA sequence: TGTGCCAGCAGTACCGCACCCGGCAGGGGAAGGACTGAAGCTTTCTTT. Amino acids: CASSTAPGRGRTEAFF. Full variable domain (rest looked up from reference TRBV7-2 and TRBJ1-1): GAGVSQSPSNKVTEKGKDVELRCDPISGHTALYWYRQSLGQGLEFLIYFQGNSAPDKSGLPSDRFSAERTGGSVSTLTIQRTQQEDSAVYLCASSTAPGRGRTEAFFGQGTRLTVV.

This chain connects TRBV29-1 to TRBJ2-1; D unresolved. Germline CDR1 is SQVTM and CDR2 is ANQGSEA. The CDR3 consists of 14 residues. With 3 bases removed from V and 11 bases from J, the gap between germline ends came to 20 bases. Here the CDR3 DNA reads TGCAGCGTTGACATAGCCAGCCCAAGTCGTCAGCAGTTCTTC. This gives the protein CSVDIASPSRQQFF.

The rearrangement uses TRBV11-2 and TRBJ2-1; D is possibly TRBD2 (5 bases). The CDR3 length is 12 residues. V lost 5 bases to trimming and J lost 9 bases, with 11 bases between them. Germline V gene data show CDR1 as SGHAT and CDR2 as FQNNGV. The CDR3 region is CASSRWTVEQFF. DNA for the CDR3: TGTGCCAGCAGCCGATGGACTGTTGAGCAGTTCTTC.

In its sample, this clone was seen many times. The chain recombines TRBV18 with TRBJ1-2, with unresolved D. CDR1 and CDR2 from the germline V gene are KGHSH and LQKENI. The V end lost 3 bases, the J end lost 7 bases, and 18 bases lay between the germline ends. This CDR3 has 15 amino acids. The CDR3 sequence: CASSPAGRLLGGYTF. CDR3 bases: TGTGCCAGCTCACCGGCGGGCAGGCTATTGGGTGGCTACACCTTC.

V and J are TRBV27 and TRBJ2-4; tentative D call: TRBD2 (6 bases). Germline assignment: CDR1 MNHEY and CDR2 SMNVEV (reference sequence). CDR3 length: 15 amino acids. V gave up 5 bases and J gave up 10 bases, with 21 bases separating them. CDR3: CASSISFGKGGIQYF. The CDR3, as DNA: TGTGCCAGCAGTATTTCGTTCGGGAAGGGAGGAATTCAGTACTTC.

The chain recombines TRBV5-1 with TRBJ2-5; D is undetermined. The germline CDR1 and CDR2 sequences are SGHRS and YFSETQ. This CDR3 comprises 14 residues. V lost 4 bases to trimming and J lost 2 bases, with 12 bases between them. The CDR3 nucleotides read TGCGCCAGCAGCCTGTTGGGTTTACAAGAGACCCAGTACTTC. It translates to CASSLLGLQETQYF.

In DNA form, the CDR3 reads TGTGCCAGCAGCACACCCACGGGACAGGGGAGGGGTGAGCAGTTCTTC. Protein product: CASSTPTGQGRGEQFF. This chain uses TRBV28 with TRBJ2-1; 10 positions match TRBD1. The CDR3 length is 16 residues. V shed 6 bases and J 9 bases; nucleotides not matched to a gene: 14. Looked up from germline, CDR1 is MDHEN and CDR2 is SYDVKM.

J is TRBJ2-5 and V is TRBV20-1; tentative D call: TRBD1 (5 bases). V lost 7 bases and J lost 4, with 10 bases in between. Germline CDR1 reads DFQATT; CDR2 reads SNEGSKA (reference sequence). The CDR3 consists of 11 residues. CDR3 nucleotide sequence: TGCAGTGGGGGTAGGGGAGAGACCCAGTACTTC. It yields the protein CSGGRGETQYF.

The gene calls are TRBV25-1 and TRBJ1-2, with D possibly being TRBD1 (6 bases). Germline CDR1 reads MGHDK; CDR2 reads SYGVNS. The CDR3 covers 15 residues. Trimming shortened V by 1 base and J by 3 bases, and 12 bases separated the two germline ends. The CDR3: CASSESGGLYYGYTF. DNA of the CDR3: TGTGCCAGCAGTGAATCCGGGGGCCTCTACTATGGCTACACCTTC.

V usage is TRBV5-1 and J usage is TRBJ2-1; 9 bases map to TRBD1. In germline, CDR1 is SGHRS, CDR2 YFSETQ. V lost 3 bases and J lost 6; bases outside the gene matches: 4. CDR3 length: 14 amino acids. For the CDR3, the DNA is TGCGCCAGCAGCTCGGGACAGGGTTTCAATGAGCAGTTCTTC. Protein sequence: CASSSGQGFNEQFF.

CDR3 nucleotide sequence: TGTGCCAGCAGTCGACTCCTGGGCGAAGCTTTCTTT. Protein sequence: CASSRLLGEAFF. The V gene is TRBV5-6, the J gene TRBJ1-1; the D is unclear. CDR1 SGHDT and CDR2 YYEEEE come from the germline V gene. V was shortened by 5 bases and J by 8 bases, with 13 bases between the two germline ends. The length of the CDR3 is 12 residues.

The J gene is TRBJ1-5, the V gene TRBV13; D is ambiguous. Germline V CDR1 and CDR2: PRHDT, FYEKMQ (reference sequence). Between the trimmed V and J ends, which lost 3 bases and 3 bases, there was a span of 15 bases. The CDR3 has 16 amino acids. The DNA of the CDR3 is TGTGCCAGCAGCTTGTCGGGTGGGATATCCAATCAGCCCCAGCATTTT. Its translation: CASSLSGGISNQPQHF. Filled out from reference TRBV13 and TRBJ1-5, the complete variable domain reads AAGVIQSPRHLIKEKRETATLKCYPIPRHDTVYWYQQGPGQDPQFLISFYEKMQSDKGSIPDRFSAQQFSDYHSELNMSSLELGDSALYFCASSLSGGISNQPQHFGDGTRLSIL.

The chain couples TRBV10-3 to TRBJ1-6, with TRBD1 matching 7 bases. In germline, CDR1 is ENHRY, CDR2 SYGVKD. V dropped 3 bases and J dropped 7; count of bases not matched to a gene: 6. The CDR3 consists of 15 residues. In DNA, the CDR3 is TGTGCCATCAGTGAAGGACAGGCTATCAATTCACCCCTCCACTTT. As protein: CAISEGQAINSPLHF.

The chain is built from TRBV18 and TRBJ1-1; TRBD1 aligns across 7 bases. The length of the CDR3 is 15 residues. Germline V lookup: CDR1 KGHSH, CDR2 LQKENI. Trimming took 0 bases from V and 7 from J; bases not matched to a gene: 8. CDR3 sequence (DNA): TGTGCCAGCTCACCACCGGGGGGGCAGGGGGATGAAGCTTTCTTT. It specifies CASSPPGGQGDEAFF.

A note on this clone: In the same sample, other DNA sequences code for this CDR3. This chain's CDR3 is CASSLGTGTEAFF. CDR3 DNA sequence: TGCGCCAGCAGCTTGGGGACAGGCACTGAAGCTTTCTTT. The gene calls are TRBV5-1 and TRBJ1-1, with TRBD1 identical over 7 bases. This CDR3 spans 13 amino acids. V was clipped by 0 bases and J by 4 bases; unmatched bases: 0. The V gene's germline CDR1 is SGHRS and CDR2 YFSETQ.